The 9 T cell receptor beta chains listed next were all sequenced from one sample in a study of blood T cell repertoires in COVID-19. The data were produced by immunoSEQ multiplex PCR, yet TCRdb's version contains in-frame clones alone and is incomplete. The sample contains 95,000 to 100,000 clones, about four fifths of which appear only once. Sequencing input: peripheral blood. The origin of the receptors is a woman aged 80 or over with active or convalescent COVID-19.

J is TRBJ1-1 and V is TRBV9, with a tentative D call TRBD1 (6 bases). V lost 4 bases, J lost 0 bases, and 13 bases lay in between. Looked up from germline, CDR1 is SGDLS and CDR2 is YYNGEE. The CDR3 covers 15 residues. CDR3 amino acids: CASSPQGLVNTEAFF. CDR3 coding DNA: TGTGCCAGCAGCCCCCAGGGGTTAGTGAACACTGAAGCTTTCTTT.

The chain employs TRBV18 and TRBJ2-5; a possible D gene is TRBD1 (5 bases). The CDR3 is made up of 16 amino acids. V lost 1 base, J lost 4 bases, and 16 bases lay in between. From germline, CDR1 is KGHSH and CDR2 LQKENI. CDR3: CASSPLPGHSGETQYF. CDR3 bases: TGTGCCAGCTCACCACTGCCAGGGCATTCGGGAGAGACCCAGTACTTC.

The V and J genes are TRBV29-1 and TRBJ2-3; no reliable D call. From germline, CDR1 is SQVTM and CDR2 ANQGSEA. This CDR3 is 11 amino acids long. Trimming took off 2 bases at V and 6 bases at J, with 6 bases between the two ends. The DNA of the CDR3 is TGCAGCGTTGAACCTTTGGATACGCAGTATTTT. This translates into CSVEPLDTQYF.

The CDR3 loop is CASSPSAGQYEKLFF. The CDR3 DNA sequence: TGTGCCAGCTCACCCTCGGCGGGACAGTACGAAAAACTGTTTTTT. This rearrangement joins TRBV18 to TRBJ1-4; 7 nucleotides align to TRBD1. CDR1 and CDR2 from the germline V gene are KGHSH and LQKENI. The junction had 9 bases not matched to a gene; V was cut back by 3 bases and J by 8 bases. The CDR3 runs to 15 residues. Together with reference TRBV18 and TRBJ1-4, the CDR3 gives the full variable domain: NAGVMQNPRHLVRRRGQEARLRCSPMKGHSHVYWYRQLPEEGLKFMVYLQKENIIDESGMPKERFSAEFPKEGPSILRIQQVVRGDSAAYFCASSPSAGQYEKLFFGSGTQLSVL.

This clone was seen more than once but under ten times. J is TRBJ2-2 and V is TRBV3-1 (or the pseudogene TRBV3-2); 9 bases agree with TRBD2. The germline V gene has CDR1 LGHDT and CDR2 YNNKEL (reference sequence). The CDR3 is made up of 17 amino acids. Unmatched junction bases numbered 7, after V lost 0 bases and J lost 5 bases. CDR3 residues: CASSQDRREGHTGELFF. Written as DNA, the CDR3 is TGTGCCAGCAGCCAAGATCGGCGGGAGGGCCATACCGGGGAGCTGTTTTTT.

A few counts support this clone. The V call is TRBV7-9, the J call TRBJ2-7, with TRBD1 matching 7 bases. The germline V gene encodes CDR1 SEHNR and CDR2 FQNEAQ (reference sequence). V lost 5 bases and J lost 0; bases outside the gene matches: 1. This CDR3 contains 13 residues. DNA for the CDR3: TGTGCCAGCAGCCGGGACAGCTCCTACGAGCAGTACTTC. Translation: CASSRDSSYEQYF.

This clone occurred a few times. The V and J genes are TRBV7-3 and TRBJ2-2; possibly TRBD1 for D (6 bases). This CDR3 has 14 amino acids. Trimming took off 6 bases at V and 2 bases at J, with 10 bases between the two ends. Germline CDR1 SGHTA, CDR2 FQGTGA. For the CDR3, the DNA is TGTGCCAGCAGGACCGGGACAAACACCGGGGAGCTGTTTTTT. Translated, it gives CASRTGTNTGELFF.

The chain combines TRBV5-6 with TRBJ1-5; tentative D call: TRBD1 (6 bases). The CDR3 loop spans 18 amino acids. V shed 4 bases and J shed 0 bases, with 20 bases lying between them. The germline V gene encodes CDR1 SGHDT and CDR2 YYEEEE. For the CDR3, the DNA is TGTGCCAGCAGCCTGGGAGTTGGGGGCGCGTTTAGCAATCAGCCCCAGCATTTT. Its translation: CASSLGVGGAFSNQPQHF.

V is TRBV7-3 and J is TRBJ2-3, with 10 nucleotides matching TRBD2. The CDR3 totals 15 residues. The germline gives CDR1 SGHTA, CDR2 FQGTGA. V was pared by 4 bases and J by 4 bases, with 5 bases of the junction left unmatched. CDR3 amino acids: CASSSPGTSADTQYF. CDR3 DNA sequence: TGTGCCAGCAGCTCTCCTGGGACTAGCGCAGATACGCAGTATTTT.